The next 31 T cell receptor beta chains were all read from a single sample in a study of blood T cell repertoires in COVID-19. Some clones are missing from TCRdb's copy, which holds only in-frame ones; the method was immunoSEQ multiplex PCR. Here the sample spans about 200,000 clones, roughly 92% being singletons. Sequenced material: peripheral blood. These TCRs come from a man aged 60 to 75 with COVID-19, enrolled during active disease.

This sequence joins TRBV15 and TRBJ2-7; TRBD1 agrees at 8 bases. Looked up from germline, CDR1 is LNHNV and CDR2 is YYDKDF (reference sequence). J was trimmed by 1 base and V by 1 base; bases with no gene match: 9. This CDR3 comprises 17 residues. The CDR3 region is CATSRGPGQALSYEQYF. For the CDR3, the DNA is TGTGCCACCAGCAGAGGTCCGGGACAGGCTCTTTCCTACGAGCAGTACTTC.

V is TRBV5-1 and J is TRBJ2-2, with D possibly matching TRBD1 (5 bases). This CDR3 contains 14 residues. Germline CDR1 reads SGHRS; CDR2 reads YFSETQ. The germline V and J ends were trimmed by 3 bases and 4 bases, with 10 bases remaining between them. In nucleotides, the CDR3 is TGCGCCAGCAGCTCAGGGCCCGCCACCGGGGAGCTGTTTTTT. It specifies CASSSGPATGELFF. Together with reference TRBV5-1 and TRBJ2-2, the CDR3 gives the full variable domain: KAGVTQTPRYLIKTRGQQVTLSCSPISGHRSVSWYQQTPGQGLQFLFEYFSETQRNKGNFPGRFSGRQFSNSRSEMNVSTLELGDSALYLCASSSGPATGELFFGEGSRLTVL.

The V gene is TRBV7-2, the J gene TRBJ2-7, with 7 bases fitting TRBD2. The CDR3 consists of 13 residues. Germline lookup yields CDR1 SGHTA and CDR2 FQGNSA. V lost 5 bases to trimming and J lost 5 bases; unmatched junction nucleotides: 6. CDR3 loop: CASSAETSNEQYF. The DNA for the CDR3 is TGTGCCAGCAGCGCCGAGACTAGCAACGAGCAGTACTTC.

This clone was seen a few times. The V call is TRBV19, the J call TRBJ2-3, with 9 bases fitting TRBD2. J lost 2 bases, V lost 3 bases, and 6 bases had no gene match. Germline V gene data show CDR1 as LNHDA and CDR2 as SQIVND (reference sequence). The CDR3 spans 16 residues. The CDR3: CASSIGSGSVTDTQYF. CDR3 coding DNA: TGTGCCAGTAGTATCGGTAGCGGGAGTGTCACAGATACGCAGTATTTT. Full variable domain (remainder filled in from reference TRBV19 and TRBJ2-3): DGGITQSPKYLFRKEGQNVTLSCEQNLNHDAMYWYRQDPGQGLRLIYYSQIVNDFQKGDIAEGYSVSREKKESFPLTVTSAQKNPTAFYLCASSIGSGSVTDTQYFGPGTRLTVL.

CDR3 sequence (DNA): TGTGCCAGCAGTGAAGTAAGGGGAACCCTCTCTGGAAACACCATATATTTT. Its translation is CASSEVRGTLSGNTIYF. This rearrangement joins TRBV2 to TRBJ1-3, with a possible D match to TRBD1 (5 bases). This CDR3 is built from 17 residues. Germline assignment: CDR1 SNHLY and CDR2 FYNNEI. V lost 1 base and J lost 0, with 13 bases in between. Variable domain in full (rest from reference TRBV2 and TRBJ1-3): EPEVTQTPSHQVTQMGQEVILRCVPISNHLYFYWYRQILGQKVEFLVSFYNNEISEKSEIFDDQFSVERPDGSNFTLKIRSTKLEDSAMYFCASSEVRGTLSGNTIYFGEGSWLTVV.

V gene TRBV5-1 combines with J gene TRBJ2-3; D possibly corresponds to TRBD2 (6 bases). V lost 6 bases and J lost 2, with 19 bases in between. The CDR3 loop spans 16 amino acids. The V gene's germline CDR1 is SGHRS and CDR2 YFSETQ. The CDR3: CASMEGPLQFTDTQYF. For the CDR3, the DNA is TGCGCCAGCATGGAGGGCCCACTCCAATTCACAGATACGCAGTATTTT.

V is TRBV7-3 and J is TRBJ1-1; D remains unclear. The CDR3 extends over 15 amino acids. With 0 bases removed from V and 1 base from J, the gap between germline ends came to 9 bases. Germline V gene lookup returns CDR1 SGHTA and CDR2 FQGTGA. The CDR3 coding sequence is TGTGCCAGCAGCTTAACCCCCGGTCCGAACACTGAAGCTTTCTTT. This codes for CASSLTPGPNTEAFF.

V usage is TRBV27 and J usage is TRBJ2-3; D remains ambiguous. This CDR3 is built from 14 residues. Germline V gene sequence: CDR1 MNHEY, CDR2 SMNVEV (reference sequence). V gave up 5 bases and J gave up 0 bases, with 9 bases separating them. The CDR3 reads CASSPMRSTDTQYF. CDR3 nucleotides: TGTGCCAGCAGTCCCATGAGGAGCACAGATACGCAGTATTTT.

This clone has a handful of counts. The CDR3 is CASSPYNRISYEQYF. CDR3 sequence (DNA): TGTGCCAGCTCACCATATAACAGGATCTCCTACGAGCAGTACTTC. This chain uses TRBV18 with TRBJ2-7; tentatively, D is TRBD1 (5 bases). The germline V gene encodes CDR1 KGHSH and CDR2 LQKENI. This CDR3 is 15 amino acids long. V was shortened by 2 bases and J by 0 bases, with 11 bases between the two germline ends.

The rearrangement uses TRBV12-3 or TRBV12-4 and TRBJ1-1; no firm D call. This CDR3 is 12 amino acids long. V dropped 6 bases and J dropped 0 bases, with 5 bases sitting between them. CDR3: CASSYLNTEAFF. CDR3 sequence (DNA): TGTGCCAGCAGCTACCTGAACACTGAAGCTTTCTTT.

This clone was seen only once. The gene calls are TRBV19 and TRBJ1-5; 9 nucleotides line up with TRBD1. Germline lookup yields CDR1 LNHDA and CDR2 SQIVND (reference sequence). Trimming took 4 bases from V and 6 from J; bases not matched to a gene: 10. The CDR3 is 16 amino acids. The CDR3 coding sequence is TGTGCCAGTAGTACAACCACAGGGGGCCTCGGTCAGCCCCAGCATTTT. Its protein product is CASSTTTGGLGQPQHF.

The chain joins TRBV19 to TRBJ2-3, with 8 bases identical to TRBD1. After removal of 1 base from V and 3 bases from J, the junction contained 6 bases not matched to a gene. This CDR3 has 16 amino acids. Germline loops: CDR1 LNHDA, CDR2 SQIVND (reference sequence). The CDR3 coding sequence is TGTGCCAGTAGTATAGGCACAGGGGGTAGAACAGATACGCAGTATTTT. It yields the protein CASSIGTGGRTDTQYF. Full variable domain (rest looked up from reference TRBV19 and TRBJ2-3): DGGITQSPKYLFRKEGQNVTLSCEQNLNHDAMYWYRQDPGQGLRLIYYSQIVNDFQKGDIAEGYSVSREKKESFPLTVTSAQKNPTAFYLCASSIGTGGRTDTQYFGPGTRLTVL.

The CDR3 region is CASSVAGTGQYGYTF. CDR3 bases: TGTGCCAGCAGCGTAGCCGGGACAGGGCAGTATGGCTACACCTTC. The rearrangement joins TRBV9 to TRBJ1-2; TRBD1 agrees at 9 bases. CDR1 is SGDLS and CDR2 is YYNGEE in the germline V gene. The CDR3 is 15 residues long. The junction had 5 bases not matched to a gene; V was cut back by 0 bases and J by 5 bases.

The rearrangement uses TRBV20-1 and TRBJ2-7; D ambiguous. The CDR3 sequence is 11 residues long. Germline CDR1 reads DFQATT; CDR2 reads SNEGSKA (reference sequence). V lost 0 bases to trimming and J lost 5 bases, with 5 bases between them. CDR3 sequence reads: CSARDSNEQYF. The DNA for the CDR3 is TGCAGTGCTAGAGATAGTAACGAGCAGTACTTC.

The CDR3 region is CSVETSGALYGYTF. DNA of the CDR3: TGCAGCGTTGAAACGTCAGGGGCCCTATATGGCTACACCTTC. The gene calls are TRBV29-1 and TRBJ1-2; the D gene is possibly TRBD1 (6 bases). The CDR3 spans 14 residues. The V end lost 2 bases, the J end lost 5 bases, and 15 bases lay between the germline ends. Germline V gene sequence: CDR1 SQVTM, CDR2 ANQGSEA. Combining the CDR3 with reference TRBV29-1 and TRBJ1-2 gives the whole variable domain SAVISQKPSRDICQRGTSLTIQCQVDSQVTMMFWYRQQPGQSLTLIATANQGSEATYESGFVIDKFPISRPNLTFSTLTVSNMSPEDSSIYLCSVETSGALYGYTFGSGTRLTVV.

The rearrangement links TRBV28 to TRBJ1-2; D is unclear. Germline CDR1 reads MDHEN; CDR2 reads SYDVKM. This CDR3 is 14 amino acids long. V lost 5 bases and J 0 bases, leaving 10 bases between the germline ends. CDR3 sequence (DNA): TGTGCCAGCAGTGCAGGCCTTGCTAACTATGGCTACACCTTC. This sequence encodes CASSAGLANYGYTF.

The chain links TRBV27 to TRBJ1-2, with D possibly being TRBD1 (6 bases). The CDR3 spans 13 residues. Germline assignment: CDR1 MNHEY and CDR2 SMNVEV (reference sequence). With 5 bases removed from V and 6 bases from J, the gap between germline ends came to 13 bases. The CDR3 region is CASSPTGFNGYTF. The CDR3 coding sequence is TGTGCCAGCAGTCCTACAGGGTTCAATGGCTACACCTTC.

Concerning this clone: One junction end does not reproduce the germline sequence, and a read error may be involved. The genes are TRBV11-2 and TRBJ2-2; 9 bases match TRBD1. Germline CDR1 reads SGHAT; CDR2 reads FQNNGV. The CDR3 is 15 residues long. The CDR3 loop reads CASSLVTGGTGELFF. The CDR3 DNA follows: TGTGCCAGCAGCTTAGTGACAGGGGGGACCGGGGAACTGTTTTTT.

This sequence joins TRBV6-1 and TRBJ2-7; D is perhaps TRBD2 (5 bases). The CDR3 extends over 14 amino acids. Trimming removed 3 bases from V and 3 bases from J, with 12 bases in between. CDR1 MNHNS and CDR2 SASEGT come from the germline V gene. The CDR3, as DNA: TGTGCCAGCAGTGATGGACTGGGGAACTACGAGCAGTACTTC. Translating it yields CASSDGLGNYEQYF.

The chain is built from TRBV19 and TRBJ1-2, with 7 nucleotides matching TRBD1. The germline CDR1 and CDR2 sequences are LNHDA and SQIVND (reference sequence). The CDR3 sequence is 13 residues long. V shed 6 bases and J 4 bases; nucleotides not matched to a gene: 5. CDR3 amino acids: CASRPGTAYGYTF. CDR3 DNA: TGTGCCAGTAGGCCCGGGACAGCCTATGGCTACACCTTC.

V gene TRBV5-1 combines with J gene TRBJ2-7, with D maybe TRBD1 (7 bases). The germline V gene encodes CDR1 SGHRS and CDR2 YFSETQ. The CDR3 is 14 residues long. The V and J ends lost 3 bases and 1 base respectively, with 11 bases between them. CDR3: CASSSTGRSYEQYF. The CDR3 DNA reads as TGCGCCAGCAGCTCGACAGGGAGGTCCTACGAGCAGTACTTC.

The rearrangement uses TRBV12-3 or TRBV12-4 and TRBJ1-2, with 9 bases identical to TRBD1. CDR3 length: 12 residues. V lost 6 bases to trimming and J lost 8 bases; unmatched junction nucleotides: 4. The CDR3 is CASRDRGDGYTF. For the CDR3, the DNA is TGTGCCAGCAGGGACAGGGGCGACGGCTACACCTTC.

The chain joins TRBV30 to TRBJ2-7, with 8 bases aligning to TRBD2. Trimming took 0 bases from V and 7 from J; bases not matched to a gene: 5. This CDR3 is 13 amino acids long. Per the germline V gene, CDR1 is GTSNPN and CDR2 is SVGIG (reference sequence). CDR3 loop: CAWSVTGGNEQYF. The DNA of the CDR3 is TGTGCCTGGAGTGTTACGGGAGGGAATGAGCAGTACTTC.

In this sample, this clone turned up once. The CDR3 sequence: CASKPGLAGGLHETQYF. Written as DNA, the CDR3 is TGTGCCAGCAAACCGGGACTAGCGGGGGGCCTTCACGAGACCCAGTACTTC. The chain joins TRBV2 to TRBJ2-5; 15 bases map to TRBD2. V was pared by 7 bases and J by 5 bases, with 11 bases of the junction left unmatched. Germline V gene data show CDR1 as SNHLY and CDR2 as FYNNEI. CDR3 length: 17 amino acids.

The V gene is TRBV10-1, the J gene TRBJ1-1; D perhaps matches TRBD1 (5 bases). Trimming shortened V by 4 bases and J by 4 bases, and 10 bases separated the two germline ends. The CDR3 is 13 amino acids. Germline V gene sequence: CDR1 WNHNN, CDR2 SYGVQD (reference sequence). CDR3 nucleotide sequence: TGCGCCAGCAGTGGTGGAAGGGGCACTGAAGCTTTCTTT. Translated, it gives CASSGGRGTEAFF.

The V gene is TRBV5-6, the J gene TRBJ1-5, with TRBD1 matching over 7 bases. CDR1 and CDR2 from the germline V gene are SGHDT and YYEEEE. The CDR3 has 15 amino acids. V was pared by 0 bases and J by 5 bases, with 5 bases of the junction left unmatched. CDR3 residues: CASSLVGGSDQPQHF. Here the CDR3 DNA reads TGTGCCAGCAGCTTGGTAGGGGGCAGCGATCAGCCCCAGCATTTT.

The CDR3 DNA is TGTGCCACCAGTGATTTCGGCGGCAGGGTAGGTTCACCCCTCCACTTT. Protein: CATSDFGGRVGSPLHF. The chain links TRBV24-1 to TRBJ1-6, with a possible D match to TRBD1 (5 bases). Germline lookup yields CDR1 KGHDR and CDR2 SFDVKD. V was trimmed by 1 base and J by 9 bases, leaving 15 bases between them. This CDR3 region has 16 residues.

This chain uses TRBV12-3 or TRBV12-4 with TRBJ2-7, with TRBD2 identical over 7 bases. J lost 7 bases, V lost 4 bases, and 4 bases had no gene match. CDR3 size: 12 residues. In DNA, the CDR3 is TGTGCCAGCAGTTCCAGGGACTATGAGCAGTACTTC. Protein sequence: CASSSRDYEQYF.

This chain joins TRBV13 and TRBJ1-1; D is unresolved. Germline V gene lookup returns CDR1 PRHDT and CDR2 FYEKMQ (reference sequence). The ends were cut back, 1 base at V and 5 bases at J, with 20 bases in the middle. The CDR3 extends over 17 amino acids. The CDR3 sequence is CASSLEGGRGPGTEAFF. The CDR3 coding sequence is TGTGCCAGCAGCTTAGAAGGTGGGCGAGGGCCCGGAACTGAAGCTTTCTTT.

CDR3: CASGQGVNEKLFF. Written as DNA, the CDR3 is TGTGCCAGCGGACAGGGGGTTAATGAAAAACTGTTTTTT. The chain recombines TRBV28 with TRBJ1-4; 10 bases fit TRBD1. Germline-derived CDR1 and CDR2 are MDHEN and SYDVKM. Unmatched junction bases numbered 1, after V lost 8 bases and J lost 4 bases. The CDR3 runs 13 residues.

The chain links TRBV28 to TRBJ2-7; D is unclear. Deletions cut 8 bases from V and 4 bases from J, with 9 bases between. The CDR3 length is 11 residues. The germline gives CDR1 MDHEN, CDR2 SYDVKM. CDR3 DNA sequence: TGTGCCAGCGGGCAGTATTACGAGCAGTACTTC. Its protein product is CASGQYYEQYF.